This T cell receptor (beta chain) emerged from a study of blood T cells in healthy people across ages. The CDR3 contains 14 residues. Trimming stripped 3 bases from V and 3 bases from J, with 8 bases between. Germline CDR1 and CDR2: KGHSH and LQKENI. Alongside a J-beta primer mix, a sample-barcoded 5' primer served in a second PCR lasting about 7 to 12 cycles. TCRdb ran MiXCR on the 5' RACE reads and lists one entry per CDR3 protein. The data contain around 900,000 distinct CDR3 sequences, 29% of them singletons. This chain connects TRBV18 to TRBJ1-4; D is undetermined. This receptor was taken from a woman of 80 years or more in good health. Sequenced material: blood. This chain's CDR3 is CASSPATSNEKLFF. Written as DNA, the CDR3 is TGTGCCAGCTCACCGGCCACTTCTAATGAAAAACTGTTTTTT.